This TCR beta chain was sequenced during a study of blood T cells in healthy people across ages. This clonotype was detected only a few times. Its specificity is unknown. Study-wide results and caveats: It was not possible, with unsorted PBMCs, to conclusively compare naive and antigen-experienced cells.

CDR1 and CDR2 from the germline V gene are SGDLS and YYNGEE. The CDR3 is 17 residues long. The junction had 14 bases not matched to a gene; V was cut back by 3 bases and J by 4 bases. Sample-barcoded 5' priming and a J-beta primer mix drove a second PCR of about 6 to 12 cycles. TCRdb passed the 5' RACE reads through MiXCR, listing each CDR3 protein once. The data show 1.5 million to 2 million distinct CDR3 sequences, roughly 27% seen once. This chain links TRBV9 with TRBJ1-2; 8 bases are a match to TRBD1. Input material: blood. The TCR sequence derives from a woman aged 25 to 45 in good health. CDR3 DNA: TGTGCCAGCAGCGCTTCAGGGGGCCCACCCGAGTTCTATGGCTACACCTTC. It is translated as CASSASGGPPEFYGYTF.